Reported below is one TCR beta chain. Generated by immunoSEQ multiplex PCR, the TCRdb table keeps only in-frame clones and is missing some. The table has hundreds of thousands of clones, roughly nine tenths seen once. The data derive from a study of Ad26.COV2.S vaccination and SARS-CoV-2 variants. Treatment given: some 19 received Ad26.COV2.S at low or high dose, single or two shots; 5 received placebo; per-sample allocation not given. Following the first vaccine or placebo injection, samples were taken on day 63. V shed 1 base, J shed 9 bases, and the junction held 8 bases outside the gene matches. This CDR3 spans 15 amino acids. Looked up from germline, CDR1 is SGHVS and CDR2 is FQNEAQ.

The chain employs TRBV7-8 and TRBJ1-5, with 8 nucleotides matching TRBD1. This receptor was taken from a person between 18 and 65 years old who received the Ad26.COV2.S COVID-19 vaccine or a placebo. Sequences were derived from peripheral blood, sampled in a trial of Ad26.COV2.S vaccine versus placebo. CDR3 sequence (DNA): TGTGCCAGCAGCTTAGATAGGACAGGGTCGACGCCCCAGCATTTT. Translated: CASSLDRTGSTPQHF.